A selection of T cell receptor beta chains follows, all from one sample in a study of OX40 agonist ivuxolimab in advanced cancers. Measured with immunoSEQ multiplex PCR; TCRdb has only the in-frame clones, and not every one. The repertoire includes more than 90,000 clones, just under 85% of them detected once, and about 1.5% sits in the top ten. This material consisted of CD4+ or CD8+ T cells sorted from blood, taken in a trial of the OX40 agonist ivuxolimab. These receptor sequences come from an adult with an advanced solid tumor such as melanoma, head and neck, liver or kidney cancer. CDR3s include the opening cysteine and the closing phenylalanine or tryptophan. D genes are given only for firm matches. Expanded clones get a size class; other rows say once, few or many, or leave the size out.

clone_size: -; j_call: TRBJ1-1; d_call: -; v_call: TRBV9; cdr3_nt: TGTGCCAGCAGCGTAGCAGTTTGTGGGCTTTTGAACACTGAAGCTTTCTTT; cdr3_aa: CASSVAVCGLLNTEAFF
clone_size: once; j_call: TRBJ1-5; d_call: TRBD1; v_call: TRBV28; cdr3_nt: TGTGCCAGCAGTTCCCCCGGGACAGGGGTAAATCAGCCCCAGCATTTT; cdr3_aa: CASSSPGTGVNQPQHF
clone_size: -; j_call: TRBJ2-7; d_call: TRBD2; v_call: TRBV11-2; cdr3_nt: TGTGCCAGCAGCTCTCCGGGACTAGCGGGAGGGCCTAGCTACGAGCAGTACTTC; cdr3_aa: CASSSPGLAGGPSYEQYF
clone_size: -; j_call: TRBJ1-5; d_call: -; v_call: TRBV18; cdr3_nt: TGTGCCAGCTCACCACAGCAGCAGCCCCAGCATTTT; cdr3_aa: CASSPQQQPQHF
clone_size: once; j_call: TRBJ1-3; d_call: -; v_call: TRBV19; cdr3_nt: TGTGCCAGTAGTCCGGACAGCATTGGAAACACCATATATTTT; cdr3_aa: CASSPDSIGNTIYF
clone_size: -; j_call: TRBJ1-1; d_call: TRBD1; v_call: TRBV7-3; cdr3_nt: TGTGCCAGTGGACAGGGGGTCGGCACTGAAGCTTTCTTT; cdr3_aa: CASGQGVGTEAFF
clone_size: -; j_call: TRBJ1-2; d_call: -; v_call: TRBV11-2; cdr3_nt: TGTGCCAGCAGCTTAGGGCGAGGTGGCTACACCTTC; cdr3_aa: CASSLGRGGYTF
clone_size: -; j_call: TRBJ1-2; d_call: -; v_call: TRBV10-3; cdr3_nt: TGTGCCATCCCACCACCGAACAGGGAAGTGTATGGCTACACCTTC; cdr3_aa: CAIPPPNREVYGYTF
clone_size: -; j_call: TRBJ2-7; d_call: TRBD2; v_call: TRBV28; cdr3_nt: TGTGCCAGCAGTTTCGCCGGCGGGAGGGCCTTCTACGAGCAGTACTTC; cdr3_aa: CASSFAGGRAFYEQYF
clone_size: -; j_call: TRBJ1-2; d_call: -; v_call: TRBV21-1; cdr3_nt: TGTGCCAGCAGCGCCGGGTACCGCCGAGAATTTAACTATGGCTACACCTTC; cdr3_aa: CASSAGYRREFNYGYTF
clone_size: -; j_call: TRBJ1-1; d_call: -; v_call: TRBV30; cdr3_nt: TGTGCCTGGAGTGGCGATACGAACACTGAAGCTTTCTTT; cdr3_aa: CAWSGDTNTEAFF
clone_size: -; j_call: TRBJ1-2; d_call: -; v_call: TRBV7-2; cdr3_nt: TGTGCCAGCAGCTTAGACCAGGTACTCTATGGCTACACCTTC; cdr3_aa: CASSLDQVLYGYTF
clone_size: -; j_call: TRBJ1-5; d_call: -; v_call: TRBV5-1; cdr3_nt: TGCGCCAGCAGCTTGGCAGGGCCCAATCAGCCCCAGCATTTT; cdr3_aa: CASSLAGPNQPQHF
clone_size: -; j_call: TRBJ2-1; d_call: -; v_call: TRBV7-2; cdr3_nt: TGTGCCAGCAGTCCCGCGGGATACAATGAGCAGTTCTTC; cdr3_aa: CASSPAGYNEQFF
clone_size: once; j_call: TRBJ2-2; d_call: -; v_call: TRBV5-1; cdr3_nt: TGCGCCAGCAGCCCTGAGGCCGGGGAGCTGTTTTTT; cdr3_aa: CASSPEAGELFF
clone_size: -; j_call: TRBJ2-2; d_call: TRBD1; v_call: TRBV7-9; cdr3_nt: TGTGCCAGAAGCGGGACAGGGACGAACACCGGGGAGCTGTTTTTT; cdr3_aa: CARSGTGTNTGELFF
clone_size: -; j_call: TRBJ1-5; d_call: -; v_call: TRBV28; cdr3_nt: TGTGCCAGCAGTTCGGGGGGGGGAGGTACTCAGCCCCAGCATTTT; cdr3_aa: CASSSGGGGTQPQHF
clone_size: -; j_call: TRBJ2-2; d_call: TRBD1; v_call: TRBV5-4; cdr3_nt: TGTGCCAGCAGCAAATGGGACAGGGCCTTCGGGGAGCTGTTTTTT; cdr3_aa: CASSKWDRAFGELFF
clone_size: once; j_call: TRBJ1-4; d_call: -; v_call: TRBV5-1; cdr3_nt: TGCGCCAGCAGCCCCGGGCCATCAACTAATGAAAAACTGTTTTTT; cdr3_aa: CASSPGPSTNEKLFF
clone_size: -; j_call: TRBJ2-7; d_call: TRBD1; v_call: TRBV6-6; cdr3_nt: TGTGCCAGCAGACAGGACAGGGGGCTATACGAGCAGTACTTC; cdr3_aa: CASRQDRGLYEQYF
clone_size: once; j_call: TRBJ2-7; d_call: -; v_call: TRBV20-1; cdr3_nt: TGCAGTGCTAGGACCGACTTCGAGCAGTACTTC; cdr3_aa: CSARTDFEQYF
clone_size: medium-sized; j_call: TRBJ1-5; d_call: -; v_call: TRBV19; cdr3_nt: TGTGCCAGTAAAGTCCCAGGGGATCAGCCCCAGCATTTT; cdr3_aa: CASKVPGDQPQHF
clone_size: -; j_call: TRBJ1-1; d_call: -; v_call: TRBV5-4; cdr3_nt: TGTGCCAGCAGCTTGGTAGCGCGGCCTATGAACACTGAAGCTTTCTTT; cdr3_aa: CASSLVARPMNTEAFF
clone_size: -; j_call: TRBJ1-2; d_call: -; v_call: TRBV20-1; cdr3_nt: TGCAGTGCCGGGAGGGCAGCCGGCTACACCTTC; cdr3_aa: CSAGRAAGYTF
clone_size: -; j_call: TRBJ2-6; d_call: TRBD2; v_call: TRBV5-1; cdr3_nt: TGCGCCAGCAGCTCTAGCGGGAGGGGCCCCTTTGGGGCCAACGTCCTGACTTTC; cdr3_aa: CASSSSGRGPFGANVLTF
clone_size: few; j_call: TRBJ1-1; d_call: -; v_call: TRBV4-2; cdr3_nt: TGTGCCAGCAGCCAAGCGGACCAGGGTTCTGAAGCTTTCTTT; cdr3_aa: CASSQADQGSEAFF
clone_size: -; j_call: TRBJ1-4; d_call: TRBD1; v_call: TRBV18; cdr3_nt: TGTGCCAGCTCACCCCAGGGGGCGAATGAAAAACTGTTTTTT; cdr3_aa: CASSPQGANEKLFF
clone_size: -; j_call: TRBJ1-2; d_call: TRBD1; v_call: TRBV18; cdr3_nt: TGTGCCAGCTCACGACCCGACAGGGAATACTATGGCTACACCTTC; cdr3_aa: CASSRPDREYYGYTF
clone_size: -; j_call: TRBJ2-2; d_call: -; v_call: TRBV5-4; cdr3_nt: TGTGCCAGCAGCCTAACCGGGACGGACACCGGGGAGCTGTTTTTT; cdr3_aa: CASSLTGTDTGELFF
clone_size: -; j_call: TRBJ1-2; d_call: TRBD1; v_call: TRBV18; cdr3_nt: TGTGCCAGCTCACCGGGAGGACAGGGACGCGGCTACACCTTC; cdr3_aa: CASSPGGQGRGYTF
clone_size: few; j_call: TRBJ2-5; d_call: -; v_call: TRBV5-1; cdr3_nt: TGCGCCAGCAGACGGGAGACTAGGTCCGAGACCCAGTACTTC; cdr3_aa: CASRRETRSETQYF
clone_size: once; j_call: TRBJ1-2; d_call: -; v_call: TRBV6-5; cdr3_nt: TGTGCCAGCAGTGGGGGTACGAACTATGGCTACACCTTC; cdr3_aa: CASSGGTNYGYTF
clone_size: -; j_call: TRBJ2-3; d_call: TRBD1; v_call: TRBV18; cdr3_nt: TGTGCCAGCTCACGGGACAGGGCGTCGGCAGATACGCAGTATTTT; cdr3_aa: CASSRDRASADTQYF
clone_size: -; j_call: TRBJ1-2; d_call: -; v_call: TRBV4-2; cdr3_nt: TGTGCCAGCAGCCAAGAGGGGCAGCGACTCCAAAACTATGGCTACACCTTC; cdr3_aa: CASSQEGQRLQNYGYTF
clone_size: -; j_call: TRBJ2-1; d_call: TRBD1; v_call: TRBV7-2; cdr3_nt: TGTGCCAGCAGCTACAGGGGGGTCATCAATGAGCAGTTCTTC; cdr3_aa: CASSYRGVINEQFF
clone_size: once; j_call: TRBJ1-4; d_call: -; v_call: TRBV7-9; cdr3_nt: TGTGCCAGCAGCAGGGACCGGGATGAAAAACTGTTTTTT; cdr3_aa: CASSRDRDEKLFF
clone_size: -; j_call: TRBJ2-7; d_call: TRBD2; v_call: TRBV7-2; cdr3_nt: TGTGCCAGCAGCCCCCCGGGACTAGCGGGATACTACGAGCAGTACTTC; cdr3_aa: CASSPPGLAGYYEQYF
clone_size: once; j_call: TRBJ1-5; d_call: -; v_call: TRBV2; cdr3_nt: TGTGCCAGCAGGGGCGGGGCAGGGTATCAGCCCCAGCATTTT; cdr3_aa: CASRGGAGYQPQHF
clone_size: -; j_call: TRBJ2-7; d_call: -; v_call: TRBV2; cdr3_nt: TGTGCCAGCAGTGAGCGGGATTCCTACGAGCAGTACTTC; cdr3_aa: CASSERDSYEQYF
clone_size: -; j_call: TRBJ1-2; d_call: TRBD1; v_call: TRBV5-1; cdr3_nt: TGCGCCAGCAGCCTGGGGACAGCTGGCTACACCTTC; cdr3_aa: CASSLGTAGYTF
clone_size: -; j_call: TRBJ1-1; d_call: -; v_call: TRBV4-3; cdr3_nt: TGCGCCAGCAGCCAACAGGTTCGGGACACTGAAGCTTTCTTT; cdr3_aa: CASSQQVRDTEAFF
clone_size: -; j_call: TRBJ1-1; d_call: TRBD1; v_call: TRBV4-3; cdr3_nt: TGCGCCAGCAGCCAAGATGCGTCGTCGGGACAGGGGGTCACTGAAGCTTTCTTT; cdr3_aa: CASSQDASSGQGVTEAFF
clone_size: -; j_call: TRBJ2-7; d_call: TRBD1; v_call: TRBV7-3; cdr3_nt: TGTGCCAGCAGCTCCCTGGACAGGGACTACGAGCAGTACTTC; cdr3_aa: CASSSLDRDYEQYF
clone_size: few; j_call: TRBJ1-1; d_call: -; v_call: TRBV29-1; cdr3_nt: TGCAGCGGAGGGGGAGGCACTGAAGCTTTCTTT; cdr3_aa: CSGGGGTEAFF
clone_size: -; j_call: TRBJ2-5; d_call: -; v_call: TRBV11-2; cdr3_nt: TGTGCCAGCAGCTCGAATCCGACAGGAGAGACCCAGTACTTC; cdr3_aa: CASSSNPTGETQYF
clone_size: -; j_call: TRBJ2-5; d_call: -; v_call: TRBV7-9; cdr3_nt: TGTGCCAGCAGCCCCCCCCCAGAGACCCAGTACTTC; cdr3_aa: CASSPPPETQYF